This T cell receptor (beta chain) was observed in a study of T cells in Graves' hyperthyroidism and ophthalmopathy. Across the whole study: Pretreatment peripheral blood was obtained at initial diagnosis. The study's findings and limits: Among clonotypes expanded in thyroid above 0.001, most were also found in blood. Ophthalmopathy and stable hyperthyroidism were told apart by a 13 V-J model.

This clonotype was seen at least ten times. The antigen remains undetermined. What was amplified from RNA transcripts were TCR beta CDR3 regions. HTBI primers drove first-round RT-PCR of the TCR CDR3. In TCRdb, the multiplex PCR reads were re-called with MiXCR into one record per CDR3 protein. The table shows about 610,000 distinct CDR3 sequences, with under 15% occurring only once. This CDR3 has 14 amino acids. The junction had 3 bases not matched to a gene; V was cut back by 4 bases and J by 4 bases. The V gene's germline CDR1 is MNHEY and CDR2 SVGAGI. The TCR sequence derives from a woman aged 40 to 55 with Graves' ophthalmopathy. Sequenced material: blood. This chain uses TRBV6-5 with TRBJ2-2; 7 nucleotides align to TRBD1. This CDR3 reads CASSWDSRTGELFF. CDR3 DNA sequence: TGTGCCAGCAGTTGGGACAGCCGCACCGGGGAGCTGTTTTTT.